This T cell receptor beta chain was identified in a study of blood T cells in healthy people across ages. Study-wide results and limits: Strong correlation was found linking TCR beta diversity to naive T cell percentage.

The authors ran a second PCR of about 7 to 11 cycles using a sample-barcoded 5' primer and a J-beta primer mix. Template switching added a 12-random-nucleotide identifier to every cDNA molecule. TCRdb called the 5' RACE reads again in MiXCR, with one record for every CDR3 protein. The sample includes about 1,500,000 distinct CDR3 sequences, roughly 30% of them seen just once. Germline assignment: CDR1 SGHVS and CDR2 FQNEAQ. V dropped 3 bases and J dropped 5 bases, with 21 bases sitting between them. CDR3 length equals 17 residues. Comment on this clonotype: Its specificity is not known.

The specimen sequenced was blood. This receptor was taken from a woman younger than 45 in good health. The V call is TRBV7-8, the J call TRBJ2-3, with D tentatively TRBD2 (5 bases). The CDR3: CASSFPSWSPGGDTQYF. In DNA form, the CDR3 reads TGTGCCAGCAGCTTCCCTTCATGGTCCCCAGGAGGAGATACGCAGTATTTT.